This TCR beta chain is from a study of cytomegalovirus exposure and HLA in healthy donors. The overall study: Researchers found that about 84% of fewer than 450 genotyped donors fell within the Caucasian-associated ancestry cluster.

General study results and limits: Whilst most TCR sequences proved rare, a subset of public TCRs occurred across many donors. Solely CMV serostatus was available to characterize immune exposure.

Among the donors, all were healthy bone marrow donors. Worth noting for this clone: Its matching antigen is unknown.

This PCR relied on a set of 60 Vbeta primers and 13 Jbeta primers. Repertoires were generated with immunoSEQ multiplex PCR, while TCRdb's copy carries only in-frame clones and drops some. The sample carries about 120,000 clones, roughly 80% recorded once. The CDR3 is made up of 11 amino acids. The trim removed 3 bases at V and 8 bases at J, leaving 0 bases unmatched. The V gene's germline CDR1 is SEHNR and CDR2 FQNEAQ (reference sequence). The clonotype originates from a woman aged 18-35 years in good health and CMV-seronegative. This rearrangement joins TRBV7-9 to TRBJ1-1, with 7 positions matching TRBD1. Source material: PBMCs. CDR3 coding DNA: TGTGCCAGCAGCTTGACAGGGGAAGCTTTCTTT. As protein: CASSLTGEAFF.